The clone carrying this T cell receptor (beta chain) showed up just once. These data originate in a study of blood T cell repertoires in COVID-19. Turning to the study itself: PBMCs, B-cell-depleted T cells, or T cells provided the cDNA or gDNA that made up the material.

In the original workflow: Reference gene primer amplification in the assay estimated nucleated cell counts. The table came from immunoSEQ multiplex PCR; TCRdb's copy has only in-frame clones and leaves some out. V and J calls and clone size are given by that table; D and trimming were obtained from the DNA. The sample lists hundreds of thousands of clones, 88% occurring once. Sequenced material: peripheral blood. The origin of this receptor is a woman aged 45-65 years with active or convalescent COVID-19.

CDR3 residues: CASSRDVGTYEQYF. The CDR3 DNA sequence: TGTGCCAGCAGCCGAGACGTGGGCACCTACGAGCAGTACTTC. The chain has TRBV3-1 (or the pseudogene TRBV3-2) and TRBJ2-7; D remains unclear. In germline, CDR1 is LGHDT, CDR2 YNNKEL (reference sequence). This CDR3 region has 14 residues. Trimming stripped 4 bases from V and 2 bases from J, with 12 bases between.